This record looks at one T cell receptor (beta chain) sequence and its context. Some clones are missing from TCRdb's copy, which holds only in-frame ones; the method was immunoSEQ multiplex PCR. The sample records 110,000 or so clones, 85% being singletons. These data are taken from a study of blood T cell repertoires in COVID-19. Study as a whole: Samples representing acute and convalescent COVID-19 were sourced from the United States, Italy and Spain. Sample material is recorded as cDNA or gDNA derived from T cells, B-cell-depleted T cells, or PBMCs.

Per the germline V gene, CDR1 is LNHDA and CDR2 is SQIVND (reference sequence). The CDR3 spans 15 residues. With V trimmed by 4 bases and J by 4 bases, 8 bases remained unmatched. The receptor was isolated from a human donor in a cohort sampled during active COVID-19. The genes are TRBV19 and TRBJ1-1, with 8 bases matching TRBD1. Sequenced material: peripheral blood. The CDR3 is CASSTTGGGGTEAFF. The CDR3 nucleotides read TGTGCCAGTAGTACCACAGGGGGAGGGGGCACTGAAGCTTTCTTT.